These 29 T cell receptor delta chains were sequenced from one sample in a study of gamma-delta chains in newborns, infants, children. With CATT, TCRdb re-called clones from the reads. Here the sample spans more than 2,500 delta-chain clones, around 1% being singletons. Sequencing input: blood. The receptors stem from a child who was a newborn, infant or young child, either healthy, febrile or measles-vaccinated (not recorded which).

This clone qualifies as medium-sized (0.01 to 0.1%). Just one base apart from a much larger clone, this may be a read error. The identical CDR3 is also encoded by other nucleotide sequences in the sample. This chain joins TRDV2 and TRDJ3, with TRDD3 as a possible D gene (6 bases). The CDR3 has 20 residues. The ends were cut back, 0 bases at V and 0 bases at J, with 17 bases in the middle. In germline, CDR1 is GEAIGNYY, CDR2 EKD. DNA of the CDR3: TGTGCCTGTGACACCGTTGAGGGATATTTAAGCTCCTGGGACACCCGACAGATGTTTTTC. This gives the protein CACDTVEGYLSSWDTRQMFF.

On this clone itself: At one end the junction does not follow the germline gene, possibly because of a read error. The chain couples TRDV2 to TRDJ2, with 10 bases aligning to TRDD3. Looked up from germline, CDR1 is GEAIGNYY and CDR2 is EKD. The CDR3 extends over 14 amino acids. CDR3 protein: CACDTWGILTAQFF. The CDR3 DNA is TGTGCCTGTGACACCTGGGGGATACTGACAGCACAATTCTTC.

This clone was seen a few times. One base separates it from a far larger clone, so it is likely a read error. This CDR3 is also generated by other DNA sequences in the sample. This sequence joins TRDV2 and TRDJ1; 11 bases agree with TRDD3. The germline V gene encodes CDR1 GEAIGNYY and CDR2 EKD. The CDR3 extends over 15 amino acids. This CDR3 is CACDGLGDNTDKLIF. As DNA, the CDR3 is TGTGCCTGTGATGGACTGGGGGATAACACCGATAAGCTCATCTTT.

On this clone itself: TCRdb's entry gives the protein of a much larger clone, which mismatches this DNA's translation at residue 7, likely from a read error; the protein reported here is translated from the DNA. The sample holds other DNA sequences that translate to the same CDR3. The rearrangement links TRDV2 to TRDJ3, with TRDD3 as a possible D gene (6 bases). This CDR3 has 18 amino acids. CDR1 and CDR2 (germline): GEAIGNYY, EKD. Trimming shortened V by 2 bases and J by 0 bases, and 13 bases separated the two germline ends. The CDR3 sequence: CACDNLRDSSWDTRQMFF. The CDR3 DNA sequence: TGTGCCTGTGACAACTTGCGGGATAGCTCCTGGGACACCCGACAGATGTTTTTC.

This clone was detected many times. A read error may explain this, as a much larger clone is one base away. The rearrangement links TRDV2 to TRDJ3, with 8 bases identical to TRDD3. V was pared by 0 bases and J by 2 bases, with 5 bases of the junction left unmatched. The CDR3 runs 18 residues. Looked up from germline, CDR1 is GEAIGNYY and CDR2 is EKD. The CDR3 here is CACDTATGGAWDTRQMFF. The CDR3 coding sequence is TGTGCCTGTGACACCGCCACTGGGGGGGCCTGGGACACCCGACAGATGTTTTTC.

As concerns this clone: The likely explanation is a read error, given a far larger clone one base away. Other DNA sequences in this specimen translate into the identical CDR3. The rearrangement uses TRDV2 and TRDJ3; no firm D call. The CDR3 contains 20 residues. V lost 0 bases to trimming and J lost 0 bases, with 17 bases between them. CDR1 GEAIGNYY and CDR2 EKD come from the germline V gene. This CDR3 reads CACDTVEGYLSSWDTRQMFF. The CDR3 region has the DNA TGTGCCTGTGACACCGTTGAGGGGTACTTAAGCTCCTGGGACACCCGACAGATGTTTTTC.

This clone was picked up a small number of times. A far larger clone lies a single base away; this is likely a read error. The sample carries other DNA sequences with the same CDR3. The chain is built from TRDV3 and TRDJ1; the D gene is possibly TRDD3 (5 bases). The CDR3 loop spans 16 amino acids. V was shortened by 4 bases and J by 0 bases, with 21 bases between the two germline ends. Germline V gives CDR1 TVYSNPD, CDR2 GDNSRS (reference sequence). CDR3: CASPGVLLDYTDKLIF. The CDR3 DNA is TGTGCCTCCCCGGGGGTTCTGTTGGATTACACCGATAAACTCATCTTT. The whole variable domain, filled in from reference TRDV3 and TRDJ1, reads CDKVTQSSPDQTVASGSEVVLLCTYDTVYSNPDLFWYRIRPDYSFQFVFYGDNSRSEGADFTQGRFSVKHILTQKAFHLVISPVRTEDSATYYCASPGVLLDYTDKLIFGKGTRVTVEP.

The sample holds a few counts of this clone. TCRdb shows a much larger clone's protein in place of this DNA's translation, and the two differ at residues 8 and 14, likely through a read error; the protein shown is translated from the DNA. This sequence joins TRDV2 and TRDJ1; 9 nucleotides line up with TRDD3. Germline V gives CDR1 GEAIGNYY, CDR2 EKD. The J segment lost 5 bases and the V segment lost 0 bases, leaving 15 bases of the junction unmatched. The CDR3 has 18 residues. The CDR3 DNA is TGTGCCTGTGACACCGTTACTTGGGGATACGCCCTAGAAGATAAACTCATCTTT. The encoded protein is CACDTVTWGYALEDKLIF.

This clone is judged medium-sized (0.01 to 0.1%). Given a far larger clone just one base away, this is likely a sequencing read error. The genes are TRDV2 and TRDJ1; tentative D call: TRDD3 (6 bases). There are 15 residues in the CDR3. Germline CDR1 is GEAIGNYY and CDR2 is EKD. The CDR3 loop reads CACDTVGAYTDKLTF. Here the CDR3 DNA reads TGTGCCTGTGACACCGTGGGGGCTTACACCGATAAACTCACCTTT.

Many counts were recorded for this clone. This is likely an artifact of a read error, given a far larger clone one base away. The rearrangement joins TRDV2 to TRDJ3; 8 positions agree with TRDD3. CDR3 length equals 20 residues. From germline, CDR1 is GEAIGNYY and CDR2 EKD. The CDR3 reads CACDTVLGGRSSWDARQMFF. As DNA, the CDR3 is TGTGCCTGTGACACCGTACTGGGGGGCCGGAGCTCCTGGGACGCCCGACAGATGTTTTTC.

The table lists this clone with a few counts. A junction end diverges from the germline sequence, so it may reflect a read error. This rearrangement joins TRDV1 to TRDJ1, with D tentatively TRDD2 (8 bases). Germline CDR1 is TSWWSYY and CDR2 is QGS. The CDR3 covers 23 residues. The CDR3 sequence: CALGVLVPGLPKRLGAYTDKLIF. CDR3 coding DNA: TGCGCTCTTGGGGTACTAGTTCCCGGCCTTCCTAAGAGGCTGGGGGCGTACACCGATAAACTCATCTTT.

This clone was recorded a few times. A read error likely explains why the TCRdb protein, taken from a much larger clone, differs from this DNA's translation at residue 13; the protein shown is translated from the DNA. The rearrangement uses TRDV2 and TRDJ3; D may be TRDD3 (6 bases). The CDR3 contains 18 residues. The V gene's germline CDR1 is GEAIGNYY and CDR2 EKD. The CDR3 DNA follows: TGTGCCTGTGACAAGTTAGGATACCGCTCCTGGGACGCCCGACAGATGTTTTTC. Translation gives CACDKLGYRSWDARQMFF.

This clone appeared a few times. The protein that TCRdb holds for this DNA derives from a much larger clone and differs from the translated DNA at residue 11, which likely indicates a read error; the protein shown here is translated from the DNA. The genes are TRDV2 and TRDJ1; 11 nucleotides agree with TRDD3. The V gene's germline CDR1 is GEAIGNYY and CDR2 EKD. The length of the CDR3 is 14 residues. Trimming took 3 bases from V and 9 from J; bases not matched to a gene: 8. For the CDR3, the DNA is TGTGCCTGTGACGTACTGGGGGATAAGAACGAACTCATCTTT. This translates into CACDVLGDKNELIF.

This clone is categorized as medium-sized. Since a much larger clone is just one base distant, this may be a read error. J is TRDJ2 and V is TRDV2; 7 positions agree with TRDD3. The V gene end was trimmed by 0 bases and the J gene end by 4 bases; junction bases not matched to a gene: 1. This CDR3 spans 14 amino acids. CDR1 and CDR2 from the germline V gene are GEAIGNYY and EKD. CDR3 residues: CACDTWGTTAQLFF. The CDR3 nucleotides are TGTGCCTGTGACACCTGGGGGACGACAGCACAACTCTTCTTT.

As regards this clone: A far larger clone differs by one base, so this is likely a read error. The same CDR3 can be traced to other DNA sequences in this sample. The genes are TRDV2 and TRDJ3; possibly TRDD3 for D (6 bases). The CDR3 spans 18 residues. Germline V gene sequence: CDR1 GEAIGNYY, CDR2 EKD. The chain's CDR3 is CACDTWGSSSWDTRQMFF. In nucleotides, the CDR3 is TGTGCCTGTGACACCTGGGGGTCGAGCTCCTGGGACACCCGCCAGATGTTTTTC.

This clone has a handful of counts. TCRdb records a much larger clone's protein for this DNA, with a difference at residue 7 that likely arises from a read error; the protein given is the translation of the DNA. The rearrangement links TRDV2 to TRDJ3, with no clear D. CDR3 length: 16 amino acids. Trimming took 0 bases from V and 1 from J, leaving 6 bases between them. Germline V gene sequence: CDR1 GEAIGNYY, CDR2 EKD. CDR3: CACDTMRSWDTRQMFF. The CDR3 nucleotides are TGTGCCTGTGACACCATGAGATCCTGGGACACCCGACAGATGTTTTTC.

As regards this clone: A far larger clone is just one base off, so this is likely a read error. Other DNA sequences of this sample code for an identical CDR3. The chain recombines TRDV2 with TRDJ3, with TRDD3 identical over 9 bases. The CDR3 extends over 18 amino acids. The V gene's germline CDR1 is GEAIGNYY and CDR2 EKD. For the CDR3, the DNA is TGTGCCTGCGACAACTTGGGGGATAGCTCCTGGGACACCCGACAGATGTTTTTC. This codes for CACDNLGDSSWDTRQMFF.

With respect to this clone: One end of the junction varies from germline; a read error may be responsible. The same CDR3 is also encoded by other DNA sequences in this sample. The chain combines TRDV2 with TRDJ2; 8 bases align to TRDD3. This CDR3 is 16 amino acids long. Per germline, CDR1 GEAIGNYY and CDR2 EKD. CDR3 bases: TGTGCCTGTGACAAACTGGGGGCAGAATTGACAGCCCAACTCTTCTTT. It specifies CACDKLGAELTAQLFF.

In its sample, this clone was seen a few times. TCRdb records a much larger clone's protein for this DNA, with a difference at residue 10 that likely arises from a read error; the protein given is the translation of the DNA. The chain combines TRDV2 with TRDJ3; weak D call: TRDD3 (6 bases). The CDR3 is 21 amino acids. Trimming shortened V by 0 bases and J by 0 bases, and 20 bases separated the two germline ends. CDR1 is GEAIGNYY and CDR2 is EKD in the germline V gene. The CDR3: CACDTVLGDALSSWDTRQMFF. The CDR3, as DNA: TGTGCCTGTGACACCGTACTGGGAGATGCGCTGTCCTCCTGGGACACCCGACAGATGTTTTTC.

This clone was seen more than once but under ten times. The chain has TRDV2 and TRDJ3; tentatively, D is TRDD3 (5 bases). V lost 2 bases, J lost 0 bases, and 10 bases lay in between. Germline V gene lookup returns CDR1 GEAIGNYY and CDR2 EKD. The CDR3 is made up of 17 amino acids. The CDR3 protein is CACDSTGHSWDTRQMFF. DNA of the CDR3: TGTGCCTGTGACAGTACTGGTCACTCCTGGGACACCCGACAGATGTTTTTC.

This clone was detected a few times. A far larger clone is just one base off, so this is likely a read error. The same CDR3 arises from other DNA sequences in this sample as well. The chain uses TRDV2 and TRDJ3; TRDD3 agrees at 9 bases. Looked up from germline, CDR1 is GEAIGNYY and CDR2 is EKD. The CDR3 extends over 20 amino acids. The V gene end was trimmed by 3 bases and the J gene end by 0 bases; junction bases not matched to a gene: 11. The CDR3 DNA reads as TGTGCCTGTGACCCAGCTACTGGGGGACCGAGCTCCTGGGACACCCGACAGATGTTTTTC. As protein: CACDPATGGPSSWDTRQMFF.

This clone was picked up a small number of times. TCRdb lists the protein of a much larger clone for this DNA, which differs at residue 15, so this is likely a read error; the protein given here is translated from the DNA itself. V gene TRDV2 combines with J gene TRDJ3; 11 bases are a match to TRDD3. The CDR3 sequence is 19 residues long. The V gene's germline CDR1 is GEAIGNYY and CDR2 EKD. The CDR3 reads CACDKVLGDSSWDTGQMFF. CDR3 nucleotide sequence: TGTGCCTGTGACAAAGTACTGGGGGATAGCTCCTGGGACACCGGACAGATGTTTTTC.

With respect to this clone: The translation of this DNA and the TCRdb protein of a much larger clone differ at residue 5, probably owing to a read error; the protein shown here is translated from the DNA. The chain carries TRDV2 and TRDJ1, with 7 positions matching TRDD3. This CDR3 has 14 residues. The V and J ends lost 3 bases and 2 bases, in that order; junction bases with no gene match: 5. CDR1 is GEAIGNYY and CDR2 is EKD in the germline V gene. The CDR3 nucleotides read TGTGCCTGTGACGAATGGGGGAAGACCGATAAACTCATCTTT. Translated, it gives CACDEWGKTDKLIF.

Notes on this clone: A far bigger clonotype differs at one base, so this is likely a read error. Other DNA sequences within the sample encode an identical CDR3. The chain links TRDV2 to TRDJ3, with 9 positions matching TRDD3. The V gene's germline CDR1 is GEAIGNYY and CDR2 EKD. The CDR3 covers 18 residues. The J segment lost 4 bases and the V segment lost 3 bases, leaving 9 bases of the junction unmatched. The CDR3 loop reads CACDPLGGYSWDTRQMFF. Written as DNA, the CDR3 is TGTGCCTGTGACCCTTTGGGGGGATACTCATGGGACACCCGACAGATGTTTTTC.

This clone was counted between two and nine times. V usage is TRDV2 and J usage is TRDJ3; TRDD3 is a possible D gene (5 bases). V gave up 3 bases and J gave up 2 bases, with 28 bases separating them. The CDR3 spans 22 residues. Germline V gives CDR1 GEAIGNYY, CDR2 EKD. This CDR3 reads CACDSLHRLVDNKPWDTRQMFF. Here the CDR3 DNA reads TGTGCCTGTGACTCACTCCACCGTCTGGTGGATAACAAACCCTGGGACACCCGACAGATGTTTTTC.

This clone ranks as large (0.1 to 1%). This sample also contains other DNA sequences that code for the same CDR3. V gene TRDV2 combines with J gene TRDJ3, with D possibly being TRDD3 (5 bases). CDR1 and CDR2 from the germline V gene are GEAIGNYY and EKD. This CDR3 spans 19 amino acids. The V end lost 1 base, the J end lost 0 bases, and 15 bases lay between the germline ends. CDR3 protein: CACDTGPGVHSWDTRQMFF. The CDR3 DNA is TGTGCCTGTGACACGGGACCGGGGGTCCACTCCTGGGACACCCGACAGATGTTTTTC.

In regard to this clone: TCRdb's protein for this DNA is that of a much larger clone and differs from the translation at residue 10, likely a read error; the protein shown is the DNA translation. The chain employs TRDV2 and TRDJ1; 9 bases match TRDD3. With 0 bases clipped from V and 0 bases from J, the junction kept 19 bases outside the gene matches. The CDR3 totals 21 residues. Germline CDR1 GEAIGNYY, CDR2 EKD. The CDR3 DNA follows: TGTGCCTGTGACACCGTGGCCCTCCCGGTGGGGGATAAAAGGGACACCGATAAACTCATCTTT. Its protein is CACDTVALPVGDKRDTDKLIF.

This clone appeared many times. This probably arose from a read error, given a far larger clone one base away. The chain uses TRDV2 and TRDJ1; D is possibly TRDD3 (6 bases). Germline V lookup: CDR1 GEAIGNYY, CDR2 EKD. This CDR3 has 15 residues. The chain's CDR3 is CACDTVGAYTDKPIF. CDR3 nucleotides: TGTGCCTGTGACACCGTGGGGGCTTACACCGATAAACCCATCTTT.

This clone came up a few times. The translation of this DNA and the TCRdb protein of a much larger clone differ at residue 12, probably owing to a read error; the protein shown here is translated from the DNA. The chain uses TRDV2 and TRDJ2, with 9 bases lining up with TRDD3. From germline, CDR1 is GEAIGNYY and CDR2 EKD. The length of the CDR3 is 15 residues. The CDR3 sequence is CACDTWGIRAAHLFF. CDR3 DNA: TGTGCCTGTGACACGTGGGGGATAAGGGCAGCACACCTCTTCTTT.